These T cell receptor beta chains were read from a single sample in a study of cytomegalovirus exposure and HLA in healthy donors. Profiled with immunoSEQ multiplex PCR; TCRdb holds only in-frame clones, not every one. Of roughly 190,000 clones in the sample, more than 9.5% were seen once. Input material: PBMCs. The origin of the receptors is a man aged 45 to 65 in good health and CMV-seropositive. CDR3s include the opening cysteine and the closing phenylalanine or tryptophan. D genes are given only for firm matches. Not all rows give a size; the values are once, few, many and, for expanded clones, a class.

size: -; D: TRBD2; J: TRBJ2-3; V: TRBV4-1; CDR3: CASSPGMGLALRDTQYF; DNA: TGCGCCAGCAGCCCGGGAATGGGACTAGCTTTGAGAGATACGCAGTATTTT
size: -; D: TRBD1; J: TRBJ1-3; V: TRBV9; CDR3: CASSPIPGQGSGNTIYF; DNA: TGTGCCAGCAGCCCTATACCGGGACAGGGCTCTGGAAACACCATATATTTT
size: few; D: -; J: TRBJ2-1; V: TRBV7-9; CDR3: CASTPAGGYNEQFF; DNA: TGTGCCAGCACACCAGCTGGGGGGTATAATGAGCAGTTCTTC
size: few; D: -; J: TRBJ1-6; V: TRBV6-5; CDR3: CASSYNGGNSPLHF; DNA: TGTGCCAGCAGTTACAACGGGGGGAATTCACCCCTCCACTTT
size: -; D: -; J: TRBJ2-3; V: TRBV5-4; CDR3: CASGQGTDTQYF; DNA: TGTGCCAGCGGCCAGGGGACAGATACGCAGTATTTT
size: few; D: TRBD2; J: TRBJ2-3; V: TRBV19; CDR3: CASSSRLAGDTDTQYF; DNA: TGTGCCAGTAGTTCGCGACTAGCGGGGGACACAGATACGCAGTATTTT
size: few; D: TRBD1; J: TRBJ1-4; V: TRBV11-2; CDR3: CASTPGTAHNEKLFF; DNA: TGTGCCAGCACCCCCGGGACAGCTCATAATGAAAAACTGTTTTTT
size: few; D: TRBD1; J: TRBJ2-5; V: TRBV5-8; CDR3: CASSFGSRGQETQYF; DNA: TGTGCCAGCAGCTTTGGATCCAGGGGGCAAGAGACCCAGTACTTC
size: few; D: -; J: TRBJ1-1; V: TRBV19; CDR3: CASSIRPAADTEAFF; DNA: TGTGCCAGTAGTATTAGGCCAGCCGCGGACACTGAAGCTTTCTTT
size: few; D: TRBD2; J: TRBJ2-5; V: TRBV4-3; CDR3: CASSQDTIPGLVSGGYQETQYF; DNA: TGCGCCAGCAGCCAAGATACCATCCCCGGCCTCGTTAGCGGGGGGTACCAAGAGACCCAGTACTTC
size: few; D: TRBD2; J: TRBJ2-3; V: TRBV19; CDR3: CASKPTGTSGGADTQYF; DNA: TGTGCCAGTAAGCCGACGGGGACTAGCGGGGGGGCAGATACGCAGTATTTT
size: -; D: -; J: TRBJ1-5; V: TRBV19; CDR3: CASSILGGSGLGQPQHF; DNA: TGTGCCAGTAGTATTCTGGGAGGATCTGGCTTGGGTCAGCCCCAGCATTTT
size: few; D: -; J: TRBJ2-5; V: TRBV7-2; CDR3: CASSLGQWETQYF; DNA: TGTGCCAGCAGCTTAGGACAATGGGAGACCCAGTACTTC
size: few; D: TRBD2; J: TRBJ2-3; V: TRBV6-5; CDR3: CASSLLAESTDTQYF; DNA: TGTGCCAGCAGTTTGCTAGCGGAGAGCACAGATACGCAGTATTTT
size: -; D: -; J: TRBJ2-3; V: TRBV28; CDR3: CASTIPGMAQYF; DNA: TGTGCCAGCACAATCCCCGGGATGGCGCAGTATTTT
size: -; D: TRBD1; J: TRBJ1-2; V: TRBV4-3; CDR3: CASSQDANAGTGVGYGYTF; DNA: TGCGCCAGCAGCCAAGACGCCAACGCCGGGACAGGGGTTGGCTATGGCTACACCTTC
size: few; D: TRBD1; J: TRBJ1-5; V: TRBV11-3; CDR3: CASSLSMTGTNQPQHF; DNA: TGTGCCAGCAGCTTATCGATGACAGGGACCAATCAGCCCCAGCATTTT
size: -; D: -; J: TRBJ1-5; V: TRBV28; CDR3: CASNTDRFNQPQHF; DNA: TGTGCCAGCAACACAGACAGGTTCAATCAGCCCCAGCATTTT
size: few; D: TRBD2; J: TRBJ2-1; V: TRBV6-4; CDR3: CASSGTSGGSYNEQFF; DNA: TGTGCCAGCAGTGGGACTAGCGGGGGGTCCTACAATGAGCAGTTCTTC
size: many; D: -; J: TRBJ1-2; V: TRBV28; CDR3: CASSFGGGFYGYTF; DNA: TGTGCCAGCAGTTTCGGGGGGGGATTCTATGGCTACACCTTC
size: -; D: TRBD2; J: TRBJ2-7; V: TRBV6-1; CDR3: CASRRASGGGYEQYF; DNA: TGTGCCAGCAGGAGGGCTAGCGGGGGGGGGTACGAGCAGTACTTC
size: few; D: TRBD2; J: TRBJ2-1; V: TRBV5-1; CDR3: CASSFPLAGGNNEQFF; DNA: TGCGCCAGCAGCTTTCCACTAGCGGGGGGAAATAATGAGCAGTTCTTC
size: -; D: TRBD2; J: TRBJ2-7; V: TRBV28; CDR3: CASSLITAGSEQYF; DNA: TGTGCCAGCAGTTTGATTACAGCGGGGTCCGAGCAGTACTTC
size: -; D: TRBD1; J: TRBJ2-5; V: TRBV5-1; CDR3: CASSLYPDRGLRETQYF; DNA: TGCGCCAGCAGCTTGTACCCGGACAGGGGGTTGCGAGAGACCCAGTACTTC
size: few; D: -; J: TRBJ2-7; V: TRBV7-8; CDR3: CASSLQDSYEQYF; DNA: TGTGCCAGCAGCTTACAGGACTCCTACGAGCAGTACTTC
size: -; D: TRBD1; J: TRBJ1-3; V: TRBV9; CDR3: CASSAGTGDYSGNTIYF; DNA: TGTGCCAGCAGCGCGGGGACAGGGGACTACTCTGGAAACACCATATATTTT
size: few; D: -; J: TRBJ1-1; V: TRBV30; CDR3: CAWTRVNTEAFF; DNA: TGTGCCTGGACCAGGGTGAACACTGAAGCTTTCTTT
size: few; D: -; J: TRBJ1-3; V: TRBV6-5; CDR3: CASARGPSSGNTIYF; DNA: TGTGCCAGCGCCCGGGGTCCGAGCTCTGGAAACACCATATATTTT
size: -; D: -; J: TRBJ1-1; V: TRBV5-1; CDR3: CASSLDGGGTEAFF; DNA: TGCGCCAGCAGCTTGGATGGGGGGGGCACTGAAGCTTTCTTT
size: few; D: TRBD1; J: TRBJ1-2; V: TRBV5-4; CDR3: CASSSDRDRGYTF; DNA: TGTGCCAGCAGCTCAGACAGGGATCGTGGCTACACCTTC
size: -; D: -; J: TRBJ2-7; V: TRBV4-3; CDR3: CASSQESGQLYEQYF; DNA: TGCGCCAGCAGCCAAGAATCAGGACAGCTCTACGAGCAGTACTTC
size: -; D: -; J: TRBJ1-5; V: TRBV2; CDR3: CASRGTPHSNQPQHF; DNA: TGTGCCAGCAGAGGGACACCCCATAGCAATCAGCCCCAGCATTTT
size: -; D: TRBD2; J: TRBJ2-3; V: TRBV11-2; CDR3: CASDRTSGPTDTQYF; DNA: TGTGCCAGCGACCGGACTAGCGGGCCAACAGATACGCAGTATTTT
size: -; D: -; J: TRBJ2-3; V: TRBV6-4; CDR3: CASRSQGQSLTDTQYF; DNA: TGTGCCAGCAGGAGTCAGGGGCAGAGCCTCACAGATACGCAGTATTTT
size: -; D: -; J: TRBJ1-4; V: TRBV7-2; CDR3: CASSSGPGEVWWDEKLFF; DNA: TGTGCCAGCAGCTCCGGACCGGGGGAAGTATGGTGGGATGAAAAACTGTTTTTT
size: -; D: TRBD1; J: TRBJ2-1; V: TRBV28; CDR3: CASSQGLRTGEQFF; DNA: TGTGCCAGCAGTCAGGGACTCAGGACAGGGGAGCAGTTCTTC
size: few; D: -; J: TRBJ2-6; V: TRBV30; CDR3: CAWSFSSGANVLTF; DNA: TGTGCCTGGAGTTTTAGTTCTGGGGCCAACGTCCTGACTTTC
size: -; D: TRBD1; J: TRBJ2-5; V: TRBV25-1; CDR3: CASSERVWSGGRETQYF; DNA: TGTGCCAGCAGTGAACGAGTGTGGTCAGGGGGCCGTGAGACCCAGTACTTC
size: -; D: -; J: TRBJ1-3; V: TRBV27; CDR3: CASGVGLGNTIYF; DNA: TGTGCCAGCGGTGTGGGGCTCGGAAACACCATATATTTT
size: -; D: -; J: TRBJ1-5; V: TRBV4-1; CDR3: CASSHANSYSNQPQHF; DNA: TGCGCCAGCAGCCACGCTAACAGCTATAGCAATCAGCCCCAGCATTTT
size: -; D: -; J: TRBJ2-7; V: TRBV10-3; CDR3: CAIRDTPGEQYF; DNA: TGTGCCATCAGGGACACCCCTGGGGAGCAGTACTTC
size: -; D: TRBD1; J: TRBJ1-5; V: TRBV7-2; CDR3: CASSPGQGGYQPQHF; DNA: TGTGCCAGCAGCCCCGGACAGGGAGGCTATCAGCCCCAGCATTTT
size: -; D: -; J: TRBJ2-5; V: TRBV2; CDR3: CASSVIETQYF; DNA: TGTGCCAGCAGTGTAATAGAGACCCAGTACTTC
size: -; D: -; J: TRBJ2-6; V: TRBV18; CDR3: CASSLRGSGANVLTF; DNA: TGTGCCAGCTCTCTACGTGGCTCTGGGGCCAACGTCCTGACTTTC
size: few; D: -; J: TRBJ2-2; V: TRBV14; CDR3: CASSQVGRTGELFF; DNA: TGTGCCAGCAGCCAAGTGGGCAGAACCGGGGAGCTGTTTTTT
size: few; D: -; J: TRBJ1-5; V: TRBV5-4; CDR3: CASSASAEQPQHF; DNA: TGTGCCAGCAGCGCCTCGGCGGAGCAGCCCCAGCATTTT
size: -; D: -; J: TRBJ1-6; V: TRBV21-1; CDR3: CASSKLPVPLHF; DNA: TGTGCCAGCAGCAAATTACCGGTCCCCCTCCACTTT
size: few; D: -; J: TRBJ2-1; V: TRBV15; CDR3: CATSREGGSYNEQFF; DNA: TGTGCCACCAGCAGGGAGGGTGGGTCCTACAATGAGCAGTTCTTC
size: -; D: -; J: TRBJ2-7; V: TRBV6-5; CDR3: CASSFYRRGEYEQYF; DNA: TGTGCCAGCAGTTTCTACCGCAGGGGGGAATACGAGCAGTACTTC
size: few; D: TRBD1; J: TRBJ1-1; V: TRBV5-1; CDR3: CASSLGTVPEAFF; DNA: TGCGCCAGCAGCCTAGGGACAGTACCTGAAGCTTTCTTT
size: -; D: TRBD1; J: TRBJ1-1; V: TRBV5-4; CDR3: CASSTRDRETEAFF; DNA: TGTGCCAGCAGCACCCGGGACAGGGAGACTGAAGCTTTCTTT
size: -; D: -; J: TRBJ1-2; V: TRBV7-2; CDR3: CASSPVVGRGDYGYTF; DNA: TGTGCCAGCAGCCCGGTCGTCGGGAGAGGAGACTATGGCTACACCTTC
size: -; D: TRBD1; J: TRBJ1-1; V: TRBV29-1; CDR3: CSVEDQGVNTEAFF; DNA: TGCAGCGTTGAGGATCAGGGGGTGAACACTGAAGCTTTCTTT
size: -; D: TRBD2; J: TRBJ2-1; V: TRBV2; CDR3: CASSEASGGAYNEQFF; DNA: TGTGCCAGCAGTGAGGCTAGCGGGGGGGCCTACAATGAGCAGTTCTTC
size: -; D: -; J: TRBJ2-5; V: TRBV20-1; CDR3: CSASSGVAQYF; DNA: TGCAGCGCTAGTAGCGGTGTGGCCCAGTACTTC